The present T cell receptor (beta chain) was sequenced within a study of response to subunit inactivated influenza vaccine. Details on this clonotype: Its antigen is as yet unknown.

Study outcomes and limitations: That few new T cells are recruited by each seasonal influenza vaccination was the authors' suggestion.

Per the germline V gene, CDR1 is SNHLY and CDR2 is FYNNEI. The CDR3 totals 14 residues. V was trimmed by 0 bases and J by 6 bases, leaving 8 bases between them. TCRdb independently ran MiXCR on the RT-PCR reads; one entry per CDR3 protein. The sample shows a few hundred thousand distinct CDR3 sequences, about a fifth of them seen only once. The chain recombines TRBV2 with TRBJ2-2; D unresolved. Here the sequenced sample was PBMCs from blood, taken 21 months after vaccination. The sequence derives from a man between 50 and 75 years old who received an inactivated influenza vaccine. The CDR3 region is CASSEALGAGELFF. The CDR3 DNA reads TGTGCCAGCAGTGAAGCGCTTGGGGCCGGGGAGCTGTTTTTT.